The 27 T cell receptor beta chains presented below share a single source sample, sequenced in a study of T cell responses to AZD1222 COVID-19 vaccine. Clones were read by immunoSEQ multiplex PCR, and TCRdb kept only the in-frame ones, dropping some. Among 43,000 or so clones listed, 90% were seen once. The sequencing used peripheral blood, collected 28 days after the second AZD1222 dose. These TCRs come from an adult who received the AZD1222 COVID-19 vaccine.

The J gene is TRBJ2-7, the V gene TRBV15, with 11 positions matching TRBD1. With V trimmed by 1 base and J by 4 bases, 6 bases remained unmatched. Germline V gene lookup returns CDR1 LNHNV and CDR2 YYDKDF (reference sequence). CDR3 length: 16 residues. This chain's CDR3 is CATSRAGGQGGYEQYF. The DNA for the CDR3 is TGTGCCACCAGCAGAGCAGGGGGACAGGGGGGATACGAGCAGTACTTC.

The CDR3 DNA reads as TGCGCCAGCAGCCAACAAATCGACGGAAACTATGGCTACACCTTC. Its protein is CASSQQIDGNYGYTF. The chain has TRBV4-1 and TRBJ1-2; D gene ambiguous. V was cut by 2 bases and J by 2 bases, with 12 bases left in between. CDR1 MGHRA and CDR2 YSYEKL come from the germline V gene. The CDR3 is 15 amino acids.

This chain joins TRBV6-6 and TRBJ2-7; possible D gene TRBD2, 5 bases. The CDR3 has 17 amino acids. The V and J ends lost 6 bases and 2 bases respectively, with 23 bases between them. Per germline, CDR1 MNHNY and CDR2 SVGAGI (reference sequence). CDR3 loop: CASSRDGGRTDTYEQYF. In nucleotides, the CDR3 is TGTGCCAGCAGCCGAGACGGTGGAAGGACTGATACCTACGAGCAGTACTTC.

The J gene is TRBJ1-1, the V gene TRBV9, with 8 nucleotides matching TRBD1. Germline lookup yields CDR1 SGDLS and CDR2 YYNGEE. J gave up 5 bases and V 0 bases, and 6 bases lay outside the gene matches. The length of the CDR3 is 15 residues. The CDR3 here is CASSVGQGALTEAFF. The CDR3 coding sequence is TGTGCCAGCAGCGTAGGGCAGGGGGCGCTGACTGAAGCTTTCTTT.

The chain joins TRBV25-1 to TRBJ2-3, with D unclear. CDR1 and CDR2 (germline): MGHDK, SYGVNS. Trimming removed 1 base from V and 2 bases from J, with 4 bases in between. This CDR3 spans 13 amino acids. For the CDR3, the DNA is TGTGCCAGCAGTGAATGGGCCACAGATACGCAGTATTTT. Translated: CASSEWATDTQYF.

The chain employs TRBV6-5 and TRBJ2-7; possibly TRBD1 for D (5 bases). The CDR3 covers 15 residues. The V gene lost 6 bases and the J gene lost 4 bases, with 19 bases spanning the gap. The germline V gene encodes CDR1 MNHEY and CDR2 SVGAGI. The CDR3 sequence is CASRDTGTPNYEQYF. The CDR3 DNA reads TGTGCCAGCAGGGATACAGGCACGCCCAATTACGAGCAGTACTTC.

This chain links TRBV6-5 with TRBJ1-5, with D possibly matching TRBD1 (6 bases). V shed 11 bases and J shed 7 bases, with 21 bases lying between them. The CDR3 consists of 14 residues. Germline V CDR1 and CDR2: MNHEY, SVGAGI. The CDR3 nucleotides are TGTGCCCTTGGGGAGTGGGGGGCCTTACAGCCCCAGCATTTT. Protein sequence: CALGEWGALQPQHF.

The rearrangement links TRBV11-2 to TRBJ1-3, with D tentatively TRBD1 (6 bases). The ends were cut back, 6 bases at V and 1 base at J, with 16 bases in the middle. CDR1 is SGHAT, CDR2 FQNNGV, per germline. This CDR3 spans 16 amino acids. CDR3 amino acids: CASRLLRGRSGNTIYF. The CDR3 DNA sequence: TGTGCCAGCAGATTGCTCAGGGGACGATCTGGAAACACCATATATTTT.

This chain links TRBV12-3 or TRBV12-4 with TRBJ1-2, with unresolved D. This CDR3 spans 13 amino acids. The V end was cut by 2 bases, the J end by 3 bases, with 7 bases between. DNA for the CDR3: TGTGCCAGCAGTTTAATAGGGTACTATGGCTACACCTTC. This sequence encodes CASSLIGYYGYTF.

The rearrangement joins TRBV5-1 to TRBJ2-1; 10 bases agree with TRBD2. Germline V lookup: CDR1 SGHRS, CDR2 YFSETQ. This CDR3 is built from 15 residues. V lost 3 bases to trimming and J lost 10 bases; unmatched junction nucleotides: 10. CDR3 sequence: CASSSRGAGGREQFF. CDR3 sequence (DNA): TGCGCCAGCAGCTCTAGAGGAGCGGGGGGGCGAGAGCAGTTCTTC.

The chain links TRBV6-2 or TRBV6-3 to TRBJ2-5; D is possibly TRBD1 or TRBD2 (6 bases each). Germline V lookup: CDR1 MNHEY, CDR2 SVGEGT. This CDR3 region has 15 residues. V gave up 1 base and J gave up 4 bases, with 13 bases separating them. CDR3 sequence (DNA): TGTGCCAGCAGTTACTGGGGGGCCACCAGAGAGACCCAGTACTTC. Protein: CASSYWGATRETQYF.

The rearrangement links TRBV6-1 to TRBJ1-5; 10 bases fit TRBD1. Trimming cost V 2 bases and J 6 bases; bases outside gene matches: 13. Germline CDR1 and CDR2: MNHNS and SASEGT. The CDR3 extends over 18 amino acids. The CDR3 DNA follows: TGTGCCAGCAGTGAATGGGGGACAGGGGAGGGAGGAACTCAGCCCCAGCATTTT. It specifies CASSEWGTGEGGTQPQHF.

The chain joins TRBV7-2 to TRBJ2-4; 9 nucleotides agree with TRBD2. CDR3 length: 16 amino acids. CDR1 and CDR2 from the germline V gene are SGHTA and FQGNSA. V gave up 1 base and J gave up 5 bases; unmatched junction bases: 6. The CDR3 DNA sequence: TGTGCCAGCAGCTTAGGGGCGGGGGGGCCCGAAAACATTCAGTACTTC. Translation gives CASSLGAGGPENIQYF.

This chain joins TRBV6-1 and TRBJ2-7; D ambiguous. Germline V gives CDR1 MNHNS, CDR2 SASEGT. Deletions cut 0 bases from V and 0 bases from J, with 6 bases between. This CDR3 spans 14 amino acids. Here the CDR3 DNA reads TGTGCCAGCAGTGAAGCACAGATCTCCTACGAGCAGTACTTC. Protein sequence: CASSEAQISYEQYF.

J is TRBJ1-1 and V is TRBV6-6, with a weak D call TRBD1 (6 bases). The CDR3 length is 15 residues. Germline V lookup: CDR1 MNHNY, CDR2 SVGAGI (reference sequence). Trimming took off 6 bases at V and 6 bases at J, with 20 bases between the two ends. CDR3 sequence reads: CASSPLGGGKAEAFF. The CDR3 DNA reads TGTGCCAGCAGCCCCCTTGGGGGGGGCAAGGCTGAAGCTTTCTTT.

V gene TRBV12-5 combines with J gene TRBJ1-1, with D unresolved. V shed 1 base and J shed 5 bases, with 8 bases lying between them. This CDR3 is built from 13 residues. Germline CDR1 reads LGHNT; CDR2 reads FRNRAP. CDR3 residues: CASGLGSGTEAFF. The DNA for the CDR3 is TGTGCTAGTGGTTTGGGGAGCGGGACTGAAGCTTTCTTT. The full variable domain, with the rest looked up from reference TRBV12-5 and TRBJ1-1, is DARVTQTPRHKVTEMGQEVTMRCQPILGHNTVFWYRQTMMQGLELLAYFRNRAPLDDSGMPKDRFSAEMPDATLATLKIQPSEPRDSAVYFCASGLGSGTEAFFGQGTRLTVV.

The gene calls are TRBV11-2 and TRBJ2-7; TRBD1 matches 8 bases. The CDR3 runs 15 residues. The V and J ends lost 0 bases and 7 bases, in that order; junction bases with no gene match: 8. The germline V gene has CDR1 SGHAT and CDR2 FQNNGV. In nucleotides, the CDR3 is TGTGCCAGCAGCTTAGATTGGACAGGGATCTATGAGCAGTACTTC. Translated: CASSLDWTGIYEQYF.

This chain links TRBV6-2 or TRBV6-3 with TRBJ1-2; D gene unclear. V was clipped by 4 bases and J by 3 bases, with 9 bases between them. CDR1 and CDR2 from the germline V gene are MNHEY and SVGEGT. CDR3 length: 13 amino acids. The CDR3 region is CASSFHPDYGYTF. The DNA for the CDR3 is TGTGCCAGCAGTTTCCACCCGGACTATGGCTACACCTTC.

This clone was picked up a small number of times. This rearrangement joins TRBV12-5 to TRBJ2-7, with TRBD2 matching 12 bases. Germline loops: CDR1 LGHNT, CDR2 FRNRAP. V was pared by 6 bases and J by 2 bases, with 5 bases of the junction left unmatched. The CDR3 runs 15 residues. The CDR3 DNA reads TGTGCTAGTGGCCAGACTAGCGGGGGAACCTACGAGCAGTACTTC. Protein: CASGQTSGGTYEQYF.

This sequence joins TRBV7-8 and TRBJ2-5; TRBD1 is a possible D gene (5 bases). V lost 7 bases and J 0 bases, leaving 15 bases between the germline ends. Germline V CDR1 and CDR2: SGHVS, FQNEAQ. The CDR3 totals 15 residues. CDR3 bases: TGTGCCAGCACGTTGGGGCATACCTACCAAGAGACCCAGTACTTC. Translated, it gives CASTLGHTYQETQYF.

The gene calls are TRBV5-6 and TRBJ2-5; possibly TRBD1 or TRBD2 for D (5 bases each). Germline CDR1 reads SGHDT; CDR2 reads YYEEEE. The ends were cut back, 4 bases at V and 2 bases at J, with 15 bases in the middle. The CDR3 covers 15 residues. The CDR3 DNA sequence: TGTGCCAGCAGCGGGGGATCGGGCTTACAAGAGACCCAGTACTTC. Translating it yields CASSGGSGLQETQYF.

The gene calls are TRBV7-8 and TRBJ1-3, with no clear D. CDR1 and CDR2 (germline): SGHVS, FQNEAQ. The CDR3 runs 17 residues. Trimming stripped 3 bases from V and 0 bases from J, with 15 bases between. CDR3 in DNA: TGTGCCAGCAGCTTGCTGACAAGATCAAACTCTGGAAACACCATATATTTT. This encodes CASSLLTRSNSGNTIYF.

The genes are TRBV6-5 and TRBJ1-2; D unclear. Per the germline V gene, CDR1 is MNHEY and CDR2 is SVGAGI. This CDR3 contains 13 residues. Trimming took 8 bases from V and 7 from J, leaving 17 bases between them. CDR3 residues: CASRAAGGGGYTF. The CDR3 DNA is TGTGCCAGCCGGGCCGCGGGCGGTGGTGGCTACACCTTC.

V gene TRBV5-5 combines with J gene TRBJ1-3, with D unresolved. With 0 bases removed from V and 2 bases from J, the gap between germline ends came to 9 bases. This CDR3 spans 15 amino acids. CDR1 SGHKS and CDR2 YYEKEE come from the germline V gene (reference sequence). Here the CDR3 reads CASSLVLTPGNTIYF. The CDR3 DNA follows: TGTGCCAGCAGCTTGGTGCTCACGCCTGGAAACACCATATATTTT.

This chain links TRBV6-5 with TRBJ2-5; D may be TRBD1 (6 bases). With 6 bases removed from V and 5 bases from J, the gap between germline ends came to 13 bases. CDR3 length equals 13 residues. Germline lookup yields CDR1 MNHEY and CDR2 SVGAGI. DNA of the CDR3: TGTGCCAGCAGGTCTCCAGGGGCGGAGACCCAGTACTTC. Protein: CASRSPGAETQYF.

V usage is TRBV6-5 and J usage is TRBJ2-1, with 8 bases lining up with TRBD2. In germline, CDR1 is MNHEY, CDR2 SVGAGI. J was trimmed by 4 bases and V by 5 bases; bases with no gene match: 7. There are 15 residues in the CDR3. The CDR3 region is CASSKTGGQYNEQFF. The CDR3 nucleotides read TGTGCCAGCAGTAAGACGGGGGGGCAGTACAATGAGCAGTTCTTC.

The V and J genes are TRBV6-5 and TRBJ1-2; 9 nucleotides agree with TRBD1. The germline V gene encodes CDR1 MNHEY and CDR2 SVGAGI. The CDR3 consists of 16 residues. The junction had 8 bases not matched to a gene; V was cut back by 4 bases and J by 2 bases. The CDR3 reads CASSSPAGTGNYGYTF. CDR3 bases: TGTGCCAGCAGTTCCCCCGCCGGGACAGGGAACTATGGCTACACCTTC.